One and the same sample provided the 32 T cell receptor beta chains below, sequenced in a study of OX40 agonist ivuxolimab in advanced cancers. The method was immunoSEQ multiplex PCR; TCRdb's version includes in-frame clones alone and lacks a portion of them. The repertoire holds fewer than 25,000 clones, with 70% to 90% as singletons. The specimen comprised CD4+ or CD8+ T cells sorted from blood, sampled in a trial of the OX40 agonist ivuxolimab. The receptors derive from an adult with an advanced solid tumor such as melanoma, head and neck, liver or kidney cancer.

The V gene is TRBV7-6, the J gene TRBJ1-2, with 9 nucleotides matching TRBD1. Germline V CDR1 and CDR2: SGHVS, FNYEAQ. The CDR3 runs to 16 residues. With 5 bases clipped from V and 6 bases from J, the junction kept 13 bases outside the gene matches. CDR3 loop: CASSPDPGQGGDGYTF. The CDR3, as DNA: TGTGCCAGCAGCCCTGATCCGGGACAGGGAGGAGATGGCTACACCTTC.

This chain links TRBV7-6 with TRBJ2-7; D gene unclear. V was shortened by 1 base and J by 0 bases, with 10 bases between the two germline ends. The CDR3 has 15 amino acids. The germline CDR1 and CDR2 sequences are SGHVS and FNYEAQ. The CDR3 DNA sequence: TGTGCCAGCAGCTTAGAGTTAGTGGGCTCCTACGAGCAGTACTTC. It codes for CASSLELVGSYEQYF.

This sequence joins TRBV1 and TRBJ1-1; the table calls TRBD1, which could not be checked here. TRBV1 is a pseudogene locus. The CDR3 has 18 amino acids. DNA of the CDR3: TGCACCAGCAGCCAAGATAGGCTCTCGGGACAGGGCTGGACTGAAGCTTTCTTT. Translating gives CTSSQDRLSGQGWTEAFF.

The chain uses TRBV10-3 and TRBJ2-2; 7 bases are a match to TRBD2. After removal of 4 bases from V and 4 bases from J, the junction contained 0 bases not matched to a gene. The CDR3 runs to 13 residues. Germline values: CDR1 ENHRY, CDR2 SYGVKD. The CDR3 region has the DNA TGTGCCATCAGTGGGGGGGGCACCGGGGAGCTGTTTTTT. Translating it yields CAISGGGTGELFF.

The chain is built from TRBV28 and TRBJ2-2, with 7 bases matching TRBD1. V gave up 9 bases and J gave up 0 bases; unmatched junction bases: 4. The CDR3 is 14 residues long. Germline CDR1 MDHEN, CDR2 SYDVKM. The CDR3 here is CASLGQANTGELFF. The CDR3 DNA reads TGTGCCAGTCTAGGACAGGCGAACACCGGGGAGCTGTTTTTT.

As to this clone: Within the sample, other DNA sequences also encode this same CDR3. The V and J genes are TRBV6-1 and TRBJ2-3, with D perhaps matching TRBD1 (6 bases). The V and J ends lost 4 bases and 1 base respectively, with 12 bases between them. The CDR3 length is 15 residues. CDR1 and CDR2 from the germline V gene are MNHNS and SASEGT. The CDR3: CASSGRGWGTDTQYF. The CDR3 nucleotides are TGTGCCAGCAGTGGCAGGGGATGGGGCACAGATACGCAGTATTTT.

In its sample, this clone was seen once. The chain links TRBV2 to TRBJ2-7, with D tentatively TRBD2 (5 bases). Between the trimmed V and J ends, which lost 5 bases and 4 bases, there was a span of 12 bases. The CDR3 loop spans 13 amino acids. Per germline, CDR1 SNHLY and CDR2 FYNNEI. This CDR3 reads CASSFIGDYEQYF. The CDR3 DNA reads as TGTGCCAGCAGTTTTATCGGGGATTACGAGCAGTACTTC.

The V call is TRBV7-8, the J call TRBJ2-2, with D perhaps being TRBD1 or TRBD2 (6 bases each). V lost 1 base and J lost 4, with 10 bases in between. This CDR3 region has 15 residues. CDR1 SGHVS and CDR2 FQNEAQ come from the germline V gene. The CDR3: CASSLGGAGTGELFF. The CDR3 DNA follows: TGTGCCAGCAGCTTAGGGGGGGCTGGCACCGGGGAGCTGTTTTTT.

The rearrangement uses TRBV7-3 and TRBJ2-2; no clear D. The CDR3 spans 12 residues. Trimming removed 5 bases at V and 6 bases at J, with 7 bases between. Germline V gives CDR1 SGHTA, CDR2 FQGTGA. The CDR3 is CASSPSSGELFF. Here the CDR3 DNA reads TGTGCCAGCAGCCCGAGCTCCGGGGAGCTGTTTTTT.

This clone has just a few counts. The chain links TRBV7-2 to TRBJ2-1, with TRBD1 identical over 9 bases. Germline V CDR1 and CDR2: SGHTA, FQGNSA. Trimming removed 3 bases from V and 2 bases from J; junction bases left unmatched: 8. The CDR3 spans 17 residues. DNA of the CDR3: TGTGCCAGCAGCTTCTACGGGACAGGGCCTACCTACAATGAGCAGTTCTTC. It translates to CASSFYGTGPTYNEQFF.

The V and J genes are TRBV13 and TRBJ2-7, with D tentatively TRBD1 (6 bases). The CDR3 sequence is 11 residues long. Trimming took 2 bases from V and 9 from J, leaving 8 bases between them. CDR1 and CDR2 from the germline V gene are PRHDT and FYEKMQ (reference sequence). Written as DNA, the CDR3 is TGTGCCAGCAGCTTACAGGGGAGGCAGTACTTC. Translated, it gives CASSLQGRQYF.

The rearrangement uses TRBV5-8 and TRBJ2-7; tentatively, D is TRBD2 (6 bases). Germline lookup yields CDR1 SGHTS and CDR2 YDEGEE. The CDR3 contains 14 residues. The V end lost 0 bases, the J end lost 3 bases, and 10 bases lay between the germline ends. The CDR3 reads CASSLVLGSYEQYF. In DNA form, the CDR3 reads TGTGCCAGCAGCTTGGTACTCGGGAGCTACGAGCAGTACTTC.

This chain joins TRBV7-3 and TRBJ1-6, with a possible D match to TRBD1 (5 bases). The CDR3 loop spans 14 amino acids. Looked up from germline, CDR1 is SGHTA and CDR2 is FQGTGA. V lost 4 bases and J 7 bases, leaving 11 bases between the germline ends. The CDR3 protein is CASSSGQANSPLHF. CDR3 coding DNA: TGTGCCAGCAGCTCAGGACAAGCAAATTCACCCCTCCACTTT.

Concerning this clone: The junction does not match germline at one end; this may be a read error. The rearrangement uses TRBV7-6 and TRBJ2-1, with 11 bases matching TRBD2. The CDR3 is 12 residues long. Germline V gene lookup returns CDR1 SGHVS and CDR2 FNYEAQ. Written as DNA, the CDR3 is TGTGCCAGCAGACAACTAGCGGGAGATTTGATCTTC. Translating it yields CASRQLAGDLIF.

CDR3 sequence: CASSFSPGELFF. The CDR3 DNA follows: TGTGCCAGCAGCTTTTCCCCCGGGGAGCTGTTTTTT. This chain joins TRBV7-8 and TRBJ2-2; no clear D. This CDR3 is 12 amino acids long. Trimming took 3 bases from V and 6 from J, leaving 5 bases between them. The germline gives CDR1 SGHVS, CDR2 FQNEAQ.

This CDR3 is CASSRQGSGNTIYF. The DNA of the CDR3 is TGTGCCAGCAGCCGACAGGGTTCGGGAAACACCATATATTTT. The J gene is TRBJ1-3, the V gene TRBV6-5, with 7 bases that match TRBD1. There are 14 residues in the CDR3. V dropped 6 bases and J dropped 4; count of bases not matched to a gene: 6. Per germline, CDR1 MNHEY and CDR2 SVGAGI.

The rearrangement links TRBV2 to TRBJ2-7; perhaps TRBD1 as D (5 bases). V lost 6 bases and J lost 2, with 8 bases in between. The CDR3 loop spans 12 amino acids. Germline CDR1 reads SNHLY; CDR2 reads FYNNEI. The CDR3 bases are TGTGCCAGCAGGGACACCGCCTACGAGCAGTACTTC. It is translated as CASRDTAYEQYF. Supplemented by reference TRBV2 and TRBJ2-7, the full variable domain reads EPEVTQTPSHQVTQMGQEVILRCVPISNHLYFYWYRQILGQKVEFLVSFYNNEISEKSEIFDDQFSVERPDGSNFTLKIRSTKLEDSAMYFCASRDTAYEQYFGPGTRLTVT.

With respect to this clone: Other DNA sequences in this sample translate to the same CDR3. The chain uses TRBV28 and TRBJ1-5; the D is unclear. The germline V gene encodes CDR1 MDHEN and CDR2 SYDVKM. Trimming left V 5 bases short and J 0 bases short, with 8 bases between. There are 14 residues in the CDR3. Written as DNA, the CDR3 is TGTGCCAGCAGTACAGACCGTAGCAATCAGCCCCAGCATTTT. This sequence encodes CASSTDRSNQPQHF. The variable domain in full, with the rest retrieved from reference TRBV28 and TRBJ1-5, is DVKVTQSSRYLVKRTGEKVFLECVQDMDHENMFWYRQDPGLGLRLIYFSYDVKMKEKGDIPEGYSVSREKKERFSLILESASTNQTSMYLCASSTDRSNQPQHFGDGTRLSIL.

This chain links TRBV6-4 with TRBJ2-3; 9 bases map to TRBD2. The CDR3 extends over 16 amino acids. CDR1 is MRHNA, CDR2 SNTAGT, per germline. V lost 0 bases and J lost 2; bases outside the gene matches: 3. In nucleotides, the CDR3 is TGTGCCAGCAGTGACTCTGCGGGGGGGCCCACAGATACGCAGTATTTT. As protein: CASSDSAGGPTDTQYF.

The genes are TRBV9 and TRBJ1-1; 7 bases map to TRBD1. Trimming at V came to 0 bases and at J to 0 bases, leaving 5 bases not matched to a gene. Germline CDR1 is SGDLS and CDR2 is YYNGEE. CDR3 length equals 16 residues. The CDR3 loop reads CASSVDLGGMNTEAFF. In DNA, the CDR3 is TGTGCCAGCAGCGTAGATCTAGGGGGCATGAACACTGAAGCTTTCTTT.

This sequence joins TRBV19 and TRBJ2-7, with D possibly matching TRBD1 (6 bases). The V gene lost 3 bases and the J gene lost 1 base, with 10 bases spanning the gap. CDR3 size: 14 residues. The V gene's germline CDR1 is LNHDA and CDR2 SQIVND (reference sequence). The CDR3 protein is CASSIATGSYEQYF. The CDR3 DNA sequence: TGTGCCAGTAGTATTGCGACAGGTTCCTACGAGCAGTACTTC.

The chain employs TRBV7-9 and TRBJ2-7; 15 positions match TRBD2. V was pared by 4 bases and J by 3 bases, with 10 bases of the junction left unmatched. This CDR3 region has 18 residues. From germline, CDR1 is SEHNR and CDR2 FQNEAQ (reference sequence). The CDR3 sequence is CASSSRDTGLAGGYEQYF. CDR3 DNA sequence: TGTGCCAGCAGCTCCCGGGACACGGGACTAGCGGGAGGCTACGAGCAGTACTTC. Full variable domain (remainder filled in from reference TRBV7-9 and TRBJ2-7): DTGVSQNPRHKITKRGQNVTFRCDPISEHNRLYWYRQTLGQGPEFLTYFQNEAQLEKSRLLSDRFSAERPKGSFSTLEIQRTEQGDSAMYLCASSSRDTGLAGGYEQYFGPGTRLTVT.

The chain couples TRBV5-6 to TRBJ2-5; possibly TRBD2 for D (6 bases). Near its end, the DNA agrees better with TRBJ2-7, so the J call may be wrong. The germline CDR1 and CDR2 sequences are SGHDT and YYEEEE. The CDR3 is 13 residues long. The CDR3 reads CASRYGGSYEQYF. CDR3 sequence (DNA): TGTGCCAGCAGATACGGGGGTTCCTACGAGCAGTACTTC.

CDR3 residues: CASSQVGGGTYNEQFF. The DNA for the CDR3 is TGCGCCAGCAGCCAAGTCGGCGGGGGGACCTACAATGAGCAGTTCTTC. The chain has TRBV4-1 and TRBJ2-1; 8 nucleotides align to TRBD2. This CDR3 spans 16 amino acids. The germline V gene has CDR1 MGHRA and CDR2 YSYEKL. V shed 1 base and J 2 bases; nucleotides not matched to a gene: 4.

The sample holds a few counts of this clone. CDR3 nucleotide sequence: TGTGCCTGGAGTGTAGGGAATCAGCCCCAGCATTTT. This sequence encodes CAWSVGNQPQHF. The V gene is TRBV30, the J gene TRBJ1-5; D is unclear. Germline V gene data show CDR1 as GTSNPN and CDR2 as SVGIG (reference sequence). Trimming left V 0 bases short and J 4 bases short, with 4 bases between. The CDR3 covers 12 residues.

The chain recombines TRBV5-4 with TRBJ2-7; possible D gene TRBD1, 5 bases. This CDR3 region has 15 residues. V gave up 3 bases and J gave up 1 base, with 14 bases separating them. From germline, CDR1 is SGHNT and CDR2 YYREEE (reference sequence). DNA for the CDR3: TGTGCCAGCAGCTCCACCTCGACAGCATCCTACGAGCAGTACTTC. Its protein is CASSSTSTASYEQYF.

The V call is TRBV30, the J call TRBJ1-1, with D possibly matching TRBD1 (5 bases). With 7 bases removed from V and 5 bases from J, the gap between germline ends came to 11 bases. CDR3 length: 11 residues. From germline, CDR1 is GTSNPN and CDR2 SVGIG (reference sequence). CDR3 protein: CASTVYTEAFF. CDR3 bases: TGTGCCTCGACAGTTTATACTGAAGCTTTCTTT.

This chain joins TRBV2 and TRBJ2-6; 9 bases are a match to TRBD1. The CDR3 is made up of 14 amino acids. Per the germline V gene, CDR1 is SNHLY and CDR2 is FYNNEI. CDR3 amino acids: CTHRGLFGANVLTF. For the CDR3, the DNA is TGTACCCACAGGGGGCTATTTGGGGCCAACGTCCTGACTTTC.

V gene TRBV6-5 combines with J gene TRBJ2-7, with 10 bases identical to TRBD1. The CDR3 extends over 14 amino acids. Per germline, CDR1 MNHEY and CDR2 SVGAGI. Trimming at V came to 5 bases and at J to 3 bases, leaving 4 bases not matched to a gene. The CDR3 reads CASSKTGGRYEQYF. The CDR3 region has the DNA TGTGCCAGCAGTAAGACAGGGGGCCGCTACGAGCAGTACTTC.

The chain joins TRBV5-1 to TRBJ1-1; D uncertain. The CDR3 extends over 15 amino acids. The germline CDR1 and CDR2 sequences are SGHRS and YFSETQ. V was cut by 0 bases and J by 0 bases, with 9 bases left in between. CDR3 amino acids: CASSLAVGLNTEAFF. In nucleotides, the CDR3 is TGCGCCAGCAGCTTGGCCGTGGGCCTGAACACTGAAGCTTTCTTT.

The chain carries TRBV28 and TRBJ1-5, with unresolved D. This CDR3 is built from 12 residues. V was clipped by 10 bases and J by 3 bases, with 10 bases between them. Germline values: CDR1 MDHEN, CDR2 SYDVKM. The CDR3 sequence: CATSWDNQPQHF. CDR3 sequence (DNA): TGTGCCACCTCGTGGGACAATCAGCCCCAGCATTTT. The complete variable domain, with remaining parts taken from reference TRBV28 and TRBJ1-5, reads DVKVTQSSRYLVKRTGEKVFLECVQDMDHENMFWYRQDPGLGLRLIYFSYDVKMKEKGDIPEGYSVSREKKERFSLILESASTNQTSMYLCATSWDNQPQHFGDGTRLSIL.

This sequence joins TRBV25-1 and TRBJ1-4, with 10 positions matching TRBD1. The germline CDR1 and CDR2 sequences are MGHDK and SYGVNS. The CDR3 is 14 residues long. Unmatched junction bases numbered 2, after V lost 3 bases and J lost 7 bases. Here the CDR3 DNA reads TGTGCCAGCAGTGAGGGACAGGGGTTTGAAAAACTGTTTTTT. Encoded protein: CASSEGQGFEKLFF.